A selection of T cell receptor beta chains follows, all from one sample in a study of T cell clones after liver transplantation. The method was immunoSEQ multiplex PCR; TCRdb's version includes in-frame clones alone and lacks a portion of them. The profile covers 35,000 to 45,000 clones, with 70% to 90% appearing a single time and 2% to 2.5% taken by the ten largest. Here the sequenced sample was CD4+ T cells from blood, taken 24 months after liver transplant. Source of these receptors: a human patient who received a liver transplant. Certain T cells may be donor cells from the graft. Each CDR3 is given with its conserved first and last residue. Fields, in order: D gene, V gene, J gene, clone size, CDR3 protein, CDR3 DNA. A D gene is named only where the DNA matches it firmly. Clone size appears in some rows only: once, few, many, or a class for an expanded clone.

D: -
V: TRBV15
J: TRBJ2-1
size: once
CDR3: CATSRDSPARHHNEQFF
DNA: TGTGCCACCAGCAGAGACTCCCCCGCTCGACACCACAATGAGCAGTTCTTC

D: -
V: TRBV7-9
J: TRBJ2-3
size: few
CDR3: CASSSLPDTQYF
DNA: TGTGCCAGCAGCTCACTACCGGATACGCAGTATTTT

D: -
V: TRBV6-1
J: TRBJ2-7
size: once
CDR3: CASKQGRWEQYF
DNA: TGTGCCAGCAAGCAGGGTAGGTGGGAGCAGTACTTC

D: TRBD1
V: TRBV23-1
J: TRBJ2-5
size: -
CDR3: CASTQFSLGQAPQETQYF
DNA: TGCGCCAGCACCCAATTTTCACTCGGACAGGCACCCCAAGAGACCCAGTACTTC

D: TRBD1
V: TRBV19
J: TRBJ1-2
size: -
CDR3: CASSIDGTENYGYTF
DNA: TGTGCCAGTAGTATAGACGGGACAGAGAACTATGGCTACACCTTC

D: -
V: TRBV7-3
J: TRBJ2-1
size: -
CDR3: CASSLVRTQPGEQFF
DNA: TGTGCCAGCAGCTTAGTCCGGACGCAACCGGGTGAGCAGTTCTTC

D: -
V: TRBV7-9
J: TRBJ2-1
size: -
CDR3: CASSLLSSSNEQFF
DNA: TGTGCCAGCAGCTTGCTATCTAGTAGCAATGAGCAGTTCTTC

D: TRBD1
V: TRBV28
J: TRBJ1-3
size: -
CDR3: CASSTGGLGSVSGNTIYF
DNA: TGTGCCAGCAGCACAGGGGGCCTGGGCTCTGTCTCTGGAAACACCATATATTTT

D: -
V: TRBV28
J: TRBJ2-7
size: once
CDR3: CASILAQGHEQYF
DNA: TGTGCCAGCATCTTGGCACAGGGCCATGAGCAGTACTTC

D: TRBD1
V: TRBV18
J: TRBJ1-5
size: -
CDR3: CASSPFGTGYNQPQHF
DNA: TGTGCCAGCTCACCTTTCGGGACAGGCTACAATCAGCCCCAGCATTTT

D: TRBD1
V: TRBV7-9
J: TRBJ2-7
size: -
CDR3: CASSFGDRGSYEQYF
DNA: TGTGCCAGCAGTTTCGGGGACAGGGGCTCCTACGAGCAGTACTTC

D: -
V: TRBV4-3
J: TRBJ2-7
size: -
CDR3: CASSQDEQQTTTSYEQYF
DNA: TGCGCCAGCAGCCAAGATGAACAGCAAACAACTACATCCTACGAGCAGTACTTC

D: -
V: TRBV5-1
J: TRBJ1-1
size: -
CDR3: CASSWEQGRTEAFF
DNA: TGCGCCAGCAGCTGGGAACAGGGTAGAACTGAAGCTTTCTTT

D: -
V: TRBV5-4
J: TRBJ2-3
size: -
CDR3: CASSLWERGTDTQYF
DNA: TGTGCCAGCAGCTTGTGGGAGCGGGGCACAGATACGCAGTATTTT

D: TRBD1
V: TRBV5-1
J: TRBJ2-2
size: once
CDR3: CASSQTGAEHAGELFF
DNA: TGCGCCAGCAGCCAAACAGGGGCAGAACATGCCGGGGAGCTGTTTTTT

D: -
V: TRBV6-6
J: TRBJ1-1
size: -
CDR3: CASSYSGRRNTEAFF
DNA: TGTGCCAGCAGTTACTCGGGGCGGAGGAACACTGAAGCTTTCTTT

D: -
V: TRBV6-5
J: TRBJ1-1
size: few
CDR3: CASRGAYTEAFF
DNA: TGTGCCAGCAGGGGGGCTTACACTGAAGCTTTCTTT

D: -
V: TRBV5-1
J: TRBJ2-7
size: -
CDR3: CASSRAGYEQYF
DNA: TGCGCCAGCAGCAGGGCGGGGTACGAGCAGTACTTC

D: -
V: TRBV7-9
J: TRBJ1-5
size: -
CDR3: CASSLGTGGGSQPQHF
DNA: TGTGCCAGCAGCTTAGGTACAGGCGGGGGGAGTCAGCCCCAGCATTTT

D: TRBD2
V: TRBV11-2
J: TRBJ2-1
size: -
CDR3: CASSLVTIRTSDEQFF
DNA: TGTGCCAGCAGCTTAGTAACTATTCGGACTAGCGACGAGCAGTTCTTC

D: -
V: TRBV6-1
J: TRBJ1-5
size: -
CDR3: CASSEGGQPQHF
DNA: TGTGCCAGCAGTGAAGGGGGTCAGCCCCAGCATTTT

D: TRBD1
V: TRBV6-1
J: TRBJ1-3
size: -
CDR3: CASSGRTGRTGNTIYF
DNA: TGTGCCAGCAGTGGACGGACAGGACGAACTGGAAACACCATATATTTT

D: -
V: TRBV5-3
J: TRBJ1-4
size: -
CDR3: CARSLAGATNEKLFF
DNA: TGTGCCAGAAGCTTGGCAGGGGCAACTAATGAAAAACTGTTTTTT

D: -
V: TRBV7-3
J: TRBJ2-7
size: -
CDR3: CASRSVPNPSYEQYF
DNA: TGTGCCAGCAGATCCGTTCCCAATCCTTCCTACGAGCAGTACTTC

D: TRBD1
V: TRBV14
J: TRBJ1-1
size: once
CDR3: CASSLLQGGGMEAFF
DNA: TGTGCCAGCAGTCTATTACAGGGGGGAGGAATGGAAGCTTTCTTT

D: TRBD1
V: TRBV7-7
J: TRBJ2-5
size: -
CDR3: CASSWTGGETQYF
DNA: TGTGCCAGCAGTTGGACAGGGGGCGAGACCCAGTACTTC

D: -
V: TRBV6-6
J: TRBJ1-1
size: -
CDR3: CASSYHGADGTEAFF
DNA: TGTGCCAGCAGTTACCACGGGGCAGACGGCACTGAAGCTTTCTTT

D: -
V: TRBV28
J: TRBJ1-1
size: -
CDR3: CASSPALRSEAFF
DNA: TGTGCCAGCAGCCCAGCCCTTAGGTCCGAAGCTTTCTTT

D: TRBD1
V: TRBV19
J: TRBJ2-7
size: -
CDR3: CASSPRTGTVLEQYF
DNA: TGTGCCAGTAGTCCACGGACCGGGACAGTCCTCGAGCAGTACTTC

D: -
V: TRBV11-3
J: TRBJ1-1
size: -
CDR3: CASSPGTAMNTEAFF
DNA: TGTGCCAGCAGCCCCGGGACCGCTATGAACACTGAAGCTTTCTTT

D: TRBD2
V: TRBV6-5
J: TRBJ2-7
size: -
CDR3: CAAGVYEQYF
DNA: TGTGCCGCGGGGGTCTACGAGCAGTACTTC

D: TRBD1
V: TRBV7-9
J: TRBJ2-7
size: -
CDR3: CASSLGTGGGEQYF
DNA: TGTGCCAGCAGCTTAGGGACAGGGGGCGGCGAGCAGTACTTC

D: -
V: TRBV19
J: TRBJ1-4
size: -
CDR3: CAASRGARPEKLFF
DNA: TGTGCCGCCTCTCGGGGCGCCCGCCCAGAAAAACTGTTTTTT

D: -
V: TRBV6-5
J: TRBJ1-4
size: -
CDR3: CASGVWGEKLFF
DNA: TGTGCCAGCGGCGTGTGGGGTGAAAAACTGTTTTTT

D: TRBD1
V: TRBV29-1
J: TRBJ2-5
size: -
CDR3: CSVGQGAEETQYF
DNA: TGCAGCGTTGGACAGGGGGCTGAGGAGACCCAGTACTTC

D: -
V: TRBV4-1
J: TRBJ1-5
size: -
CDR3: CASSQQGVNQPQHF
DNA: TGCGCCAGCAGCCAACAGGGAGTTAATCAGCCCCAGCATTTT

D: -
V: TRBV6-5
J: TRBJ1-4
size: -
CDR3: CASSYSNREPKLFF
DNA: TGTGCCAGCAGTTACTCCAACAGGGAGCCAAAACTGTTTTTT

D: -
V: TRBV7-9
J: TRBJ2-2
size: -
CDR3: CASSFALVGAGELFF
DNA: TGTGCCAGCAGCTTCGCACTAGTGGGCGCCGGGGAGCTGTTTTTT

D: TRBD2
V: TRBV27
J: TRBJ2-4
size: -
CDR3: CASSSRGENIQYF
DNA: TGTGCCAGCAGCTCCCGGGGGGAAAACATTCAGTACTTC

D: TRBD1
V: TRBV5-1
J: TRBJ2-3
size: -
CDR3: CASRAGGPSTDTQYF
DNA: TGCGCCAGCCGGGCAGGGGGTCCTAGCACAGATACGCAGTATTTT